This TCR beta chain was identified in a study of beta chain features in type 1 diabetes. Study-wide findings and caveats: Sampled from patients, naive, central memory and Treg TCRB repertoires appeared more similar than those sampled from healthy donors.

Comments on this clone: Antigen: not known.

Trimming stripped 0 bases from V and 3 bases from J, with 6 bases between. This CDR3 has 13 amino acids. The germline V gene encodes CDR1 SGHTA and CDR2 FQGNSA. As every portion of the isolated RNA was reverse transcribed, the sequencing read expressed TCRB transcripts. Profiled with immunoSEQ multiplex PCR; TCRdb holds only in-frame clones, not every one. The profile shows around 140,000 clones, more than 9% of them singletons. Sequenced input: naive CD4+ T cells from blood. The source is a man in his late teens or twenties in good health. The chain uses TRBV7-2 and TRBJ2-7, with D uncertain. CDR3 DNA sequence: TGTGCCAGCAGCTTAGCAATTAGCTACGAGCAGTACTTC. Translation: CASSLAISYEQYF. The whole variable domain, filled in from reference TRBV7-2 and TRBJ2-7, reads GAGVSQSPSNKVTEKGKDVELRCDPISGHTALYWYRQSLGQGLEFLIYFQGNSAPDKSGLPSDRFSAERTGGSVSTLTIQRTQQEDSAVYLCASSLAISYEQYFGPGTRLTVT.